This record covers a single T cell receptor beta chain. Its matching antigen is unknown. CDR1 and CDR2 from the germline V gene are GTSNPN and SVGIG (reference sequence). V gave up 3 bases and J gave up 2 bases; unmatched junction bases: 13. The CDR3 has 17 residues. This record belongs to a study of T cells in Graves' hyperthyroidism and ophthalmopathy. Findings and caveats of the study: Peripheral blood also featured most of the thyroid clonotypes expanded above 0.001.

TCR beta CDR3 regions were amplified from RNA transcripts. The primer set for the first-round RT-PCR of the TCR CDR3 was HTBI. Each CDR3 protein gets one entry after TCRdb re-called the multiplex PCR reads with MiXCR. Seen here are some 600,000 distinct CDR3 sequences, approximately 15% observed once, and the top ten hold almost 6%. Sequencing was done on a sample of blood. The TCR sequence derives from a woman in her 30s with Graves' hyperthyroidism that later progressed to Graves' ophthalmopathy. The rearrangement joins TRBV30 to TRBJ1-5, with 7 bases identical to TRBD1. The CDR3 loop reads CAWSGQEPLRGNQPQHF. The DNA for the CDR3 is TGTGCCTGGAGCGGACAGGAGCCTCTTAGGGGCAATCAGCCCCAGCATTTT.